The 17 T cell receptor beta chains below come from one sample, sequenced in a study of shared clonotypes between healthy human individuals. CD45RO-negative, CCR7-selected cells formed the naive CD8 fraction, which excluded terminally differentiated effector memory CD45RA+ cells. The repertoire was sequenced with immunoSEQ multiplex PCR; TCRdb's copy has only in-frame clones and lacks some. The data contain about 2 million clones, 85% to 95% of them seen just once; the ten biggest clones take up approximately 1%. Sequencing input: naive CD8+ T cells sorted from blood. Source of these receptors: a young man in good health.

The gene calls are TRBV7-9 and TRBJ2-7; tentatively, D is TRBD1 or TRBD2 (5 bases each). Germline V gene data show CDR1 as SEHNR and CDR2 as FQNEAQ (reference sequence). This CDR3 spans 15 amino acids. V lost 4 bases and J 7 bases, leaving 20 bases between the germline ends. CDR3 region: CASSSPSGVREEQYF. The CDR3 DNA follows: TGTGCCAGCAGCTCTCCGTCCGGGGTCAGGGAAGAGCAGTACTTC. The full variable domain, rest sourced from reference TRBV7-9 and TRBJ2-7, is DTGVSQNPRHKITKRGQNVTFRCDPISEHNRLYWYRQTLGQGPEFLTYFQNEAQLEKSRLLSDRFSAERPKGSFSTLEIQRTEQGDSAMYLCASSSPSGVREEQYFGPGTRLTVT.

CDR3 DNA: TGTGCCAGCAGCTTAGTTCCTGGATCTGCCTACGAGCAGTACTTC. Translation gives CASSLVPGSAYEQYF. The genes are TRBV7-8 and TRBJ2-7; D unclear. The CDR3 runs 15 residues. Per the germline V gene, CDR1 is SGHVS and CDR2 is FQNEAQ. V lost 1 base and J lost 2, with 12 bases in between.

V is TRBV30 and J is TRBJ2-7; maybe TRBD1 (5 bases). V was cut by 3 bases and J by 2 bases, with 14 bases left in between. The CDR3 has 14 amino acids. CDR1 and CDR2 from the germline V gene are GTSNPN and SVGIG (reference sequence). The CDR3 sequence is CAWSTSEGAYEQYF. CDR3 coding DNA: TGTGCCTGGAGCACGTCCGAAGGGGCCTACGAGCAGTACTTC.

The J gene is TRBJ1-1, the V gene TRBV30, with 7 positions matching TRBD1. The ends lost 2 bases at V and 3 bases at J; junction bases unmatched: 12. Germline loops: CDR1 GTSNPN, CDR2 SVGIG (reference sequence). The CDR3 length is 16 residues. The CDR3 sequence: CAWSNRDSPIDTEAFF. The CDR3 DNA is TGTGCCTGGAGTAACAGGGACAGCCCCATCGACACTGAAGCTTTCTTT.

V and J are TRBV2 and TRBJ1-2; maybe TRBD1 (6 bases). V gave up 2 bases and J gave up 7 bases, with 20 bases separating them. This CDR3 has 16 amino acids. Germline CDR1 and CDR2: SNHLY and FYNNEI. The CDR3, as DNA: TGTGCCAGCAGTGAACCGGCAGATACAGGGTCTGGTGGCTACACCTTC. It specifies CASSEPADTGSGGYTF.

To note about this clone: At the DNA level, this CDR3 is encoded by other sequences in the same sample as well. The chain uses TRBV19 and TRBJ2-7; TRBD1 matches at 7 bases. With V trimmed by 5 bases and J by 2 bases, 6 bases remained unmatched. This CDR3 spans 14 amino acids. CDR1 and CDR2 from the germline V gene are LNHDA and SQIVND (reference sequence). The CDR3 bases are TGTGCCAGTAGTTCCCGGGACAGCCCCTACGAGCAGTACTTC. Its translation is CASSSRDSPYEQYF. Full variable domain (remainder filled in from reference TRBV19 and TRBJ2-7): DGGITQSPKYLFRKEGQNVTLSCEQNLNHDAMYWYRQDPGQGLRLIYYSQIVNDFQKGDIAEGYSVSREKKESFPLTVTSAQKNPTAFYLCASSSRDSPYEQYFGPGTRLTVT.

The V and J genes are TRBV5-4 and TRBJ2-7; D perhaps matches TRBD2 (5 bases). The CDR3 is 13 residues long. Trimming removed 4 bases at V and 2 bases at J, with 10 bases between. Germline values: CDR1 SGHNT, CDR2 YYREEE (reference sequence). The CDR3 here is CASSRGPTYEQYF. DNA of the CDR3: TGTGCCAGCAGCCGCGGGCCTACCTACGAGCAGTACTTC.

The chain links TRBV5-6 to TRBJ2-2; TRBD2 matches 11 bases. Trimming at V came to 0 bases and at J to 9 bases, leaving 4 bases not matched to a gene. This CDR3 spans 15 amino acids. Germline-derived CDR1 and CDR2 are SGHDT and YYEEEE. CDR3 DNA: TGTGCCAGCAGCTTGGAACTAGCGGGGGATCGGGAGCTGTTTTTT. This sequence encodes CASSLELAGDRELFF.

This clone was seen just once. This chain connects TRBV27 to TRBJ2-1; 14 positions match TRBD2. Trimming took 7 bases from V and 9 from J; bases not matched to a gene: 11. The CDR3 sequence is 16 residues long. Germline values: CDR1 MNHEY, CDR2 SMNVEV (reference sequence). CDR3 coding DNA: TGTGCCAGCAAAATTGGACTAGCGGGAGGCTATGGTGAGCAGTTCTTC. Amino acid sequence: CASKIGLAGGYGEQFF.

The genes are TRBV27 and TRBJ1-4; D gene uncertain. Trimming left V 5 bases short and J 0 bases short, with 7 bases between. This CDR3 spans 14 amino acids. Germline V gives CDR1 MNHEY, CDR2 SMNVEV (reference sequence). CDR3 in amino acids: CASSPEATNEKLFF. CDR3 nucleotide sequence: TGTGCCAGCAGTCCCGAGGCAACTAATGAAAAACTGTTTTTT.

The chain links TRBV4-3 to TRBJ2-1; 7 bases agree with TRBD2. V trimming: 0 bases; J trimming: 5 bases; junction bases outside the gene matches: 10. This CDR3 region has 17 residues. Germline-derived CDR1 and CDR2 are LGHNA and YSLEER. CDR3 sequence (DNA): TGCGCCAGCAGCCAAGATCCCCACGGGGGGTGGGACAATGAGCAGTTCTTC. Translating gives CASSQDPHGGWDNEQFF.

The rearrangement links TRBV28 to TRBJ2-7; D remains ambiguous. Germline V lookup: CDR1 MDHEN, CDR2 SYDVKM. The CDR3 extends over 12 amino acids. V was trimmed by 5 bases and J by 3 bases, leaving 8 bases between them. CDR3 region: CASSDSYYEQYF. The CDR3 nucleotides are TGTGCCAGCAGTGACTCCTACTACGAGCAGTACTTC.

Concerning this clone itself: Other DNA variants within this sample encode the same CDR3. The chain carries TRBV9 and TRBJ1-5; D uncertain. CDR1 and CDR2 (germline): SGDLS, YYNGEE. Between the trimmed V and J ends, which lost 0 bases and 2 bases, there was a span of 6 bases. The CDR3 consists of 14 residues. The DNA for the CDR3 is TGTGCCAGCAGCGTAGATGGCGGCAATCAGCCCCAGCATTTT. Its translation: CASSVDGGNQPQHF.

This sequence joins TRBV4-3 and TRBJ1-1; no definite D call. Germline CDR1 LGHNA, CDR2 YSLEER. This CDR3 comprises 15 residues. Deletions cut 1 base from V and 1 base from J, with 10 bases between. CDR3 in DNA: TGCGCCAGCAGCCAAGGCAGGAATACGAACACTGAAGCTTTCTTT. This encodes CASSQGRNTNTEAFF.

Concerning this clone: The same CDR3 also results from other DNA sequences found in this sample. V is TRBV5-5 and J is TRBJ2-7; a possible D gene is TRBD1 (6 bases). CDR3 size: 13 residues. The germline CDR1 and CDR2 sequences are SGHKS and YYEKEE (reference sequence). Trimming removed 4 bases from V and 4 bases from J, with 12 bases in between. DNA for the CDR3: TGTGCCAGCAGCGCCGGGACATTATACGAGCAGTACTTC. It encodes CASSAGTLYEQYF.

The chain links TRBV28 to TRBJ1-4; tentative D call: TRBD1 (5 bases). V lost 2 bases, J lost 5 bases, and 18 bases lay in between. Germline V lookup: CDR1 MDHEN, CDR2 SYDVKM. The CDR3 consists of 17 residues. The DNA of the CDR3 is TGTGCCAGCAGTTTAAGGTCGGGGGAGGGGCTAAATGAAAAACTGTTTTTT. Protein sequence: CASSLRSGEGLNEKLFF.

The CDR3 spells CASSFLTGPYEQYF. The CDR3 DNA sequence: TGTGCCAGCAGCTTCCTGACAGGGCCCTACGAGCAGTACTTC. This sequence joins TRBV7-9 and TRBJ2-7, with 7 nucleotides matching TRBD1. The CDR3 has 14 amino acids. Germline lookup yields CDR1 SEHNR and CDR2 FQNEAQ (reference sequence). V gave up 3 bases and J gave up 2 bases; unmatched junction bases: 4.